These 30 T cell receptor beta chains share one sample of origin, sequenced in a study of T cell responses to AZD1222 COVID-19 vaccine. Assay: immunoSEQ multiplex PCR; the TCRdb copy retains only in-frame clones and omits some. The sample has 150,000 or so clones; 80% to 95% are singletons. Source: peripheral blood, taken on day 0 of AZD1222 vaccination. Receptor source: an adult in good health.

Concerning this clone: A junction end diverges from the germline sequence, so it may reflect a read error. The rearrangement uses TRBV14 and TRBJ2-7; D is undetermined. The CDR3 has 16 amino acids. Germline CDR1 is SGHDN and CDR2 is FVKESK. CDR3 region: CASSQVPENKAYEQYF. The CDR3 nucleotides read TGTGCCAGTAGCCAAGTCCCGGAAAACAAGGCCTACGAGCAGTACTTC.

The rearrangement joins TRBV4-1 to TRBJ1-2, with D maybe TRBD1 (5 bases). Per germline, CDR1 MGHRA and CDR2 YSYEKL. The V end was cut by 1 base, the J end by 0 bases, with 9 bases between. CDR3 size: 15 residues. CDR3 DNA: TGCGCCAGCAGCCAAGGTTCAGGGCCTAACTATGGCTACACCTTC. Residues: CASSQGSGPNYGYTF.

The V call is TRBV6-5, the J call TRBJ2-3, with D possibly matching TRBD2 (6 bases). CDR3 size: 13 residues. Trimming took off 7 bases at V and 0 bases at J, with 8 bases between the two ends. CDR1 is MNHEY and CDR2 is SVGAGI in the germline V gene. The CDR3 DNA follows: TGTGCCAGCAAAGGGACTAGCACAGATACGCAGTATTTT. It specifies CASKGTSTDTQYF.

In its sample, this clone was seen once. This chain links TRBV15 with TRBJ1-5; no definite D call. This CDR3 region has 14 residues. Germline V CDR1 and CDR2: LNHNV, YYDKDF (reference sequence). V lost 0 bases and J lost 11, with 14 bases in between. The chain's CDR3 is CATSRDRGGPTQHF. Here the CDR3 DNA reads TGTGCCACCAGCAGAGATCGGGGAGGACCGACCCAGCATTTT.

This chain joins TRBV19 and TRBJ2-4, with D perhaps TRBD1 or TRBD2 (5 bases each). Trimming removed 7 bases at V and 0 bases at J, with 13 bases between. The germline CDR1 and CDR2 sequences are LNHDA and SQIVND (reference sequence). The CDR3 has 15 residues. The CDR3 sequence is CASKDGALAKNIQYF. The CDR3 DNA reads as TGTGCCAGTAAGGACGGGGCTCTAGCCAAAAACATTCAGTACTTC.

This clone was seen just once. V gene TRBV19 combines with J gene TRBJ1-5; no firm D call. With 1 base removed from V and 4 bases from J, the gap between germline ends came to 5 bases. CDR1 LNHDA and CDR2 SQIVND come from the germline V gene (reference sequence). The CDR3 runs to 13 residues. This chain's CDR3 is CASSIALNQPQHF. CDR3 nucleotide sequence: TGTGCCAGTAGTATAGCGCTGAATCAGCCCCAGCATTTT.

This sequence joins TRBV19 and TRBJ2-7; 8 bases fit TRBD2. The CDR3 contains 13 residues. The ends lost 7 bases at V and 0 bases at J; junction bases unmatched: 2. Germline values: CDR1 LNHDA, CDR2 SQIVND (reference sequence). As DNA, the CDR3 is TGTGCCAGTAAAAGCGGGAGCTCCTACGAGCAGTACTTC. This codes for CASKSGSSYEQYF.

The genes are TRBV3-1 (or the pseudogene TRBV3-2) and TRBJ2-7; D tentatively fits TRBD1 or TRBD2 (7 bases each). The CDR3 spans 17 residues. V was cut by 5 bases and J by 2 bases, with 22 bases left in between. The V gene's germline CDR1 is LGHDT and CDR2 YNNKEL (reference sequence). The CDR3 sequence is CASSETITRGGAYEQYF. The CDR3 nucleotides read TGTGCCAGCAGCGAAACAATTACCAGGGGGGGGGCCTACGAGCAGTACTTC.

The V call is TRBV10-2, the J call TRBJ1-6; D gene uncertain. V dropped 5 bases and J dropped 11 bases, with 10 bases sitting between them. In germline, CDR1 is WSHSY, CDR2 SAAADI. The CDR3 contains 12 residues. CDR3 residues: CASSPGRAPLHF. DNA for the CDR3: TGCGCCAGCAGTCCGGGGAGGGCACCCCTCCACTTT.

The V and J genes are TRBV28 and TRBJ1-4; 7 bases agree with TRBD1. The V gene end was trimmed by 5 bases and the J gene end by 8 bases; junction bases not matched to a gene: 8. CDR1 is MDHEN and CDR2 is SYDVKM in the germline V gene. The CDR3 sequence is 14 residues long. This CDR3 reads CASSQYRGGEKLFF. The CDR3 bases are TGTGCCAGCAGTCAATACAGGGGAGGCGAAAAACTGTTTTTT.

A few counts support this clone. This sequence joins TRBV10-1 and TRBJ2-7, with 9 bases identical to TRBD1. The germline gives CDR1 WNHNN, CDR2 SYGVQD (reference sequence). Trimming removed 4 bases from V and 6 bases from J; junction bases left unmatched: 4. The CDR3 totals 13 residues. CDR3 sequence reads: CASSATGGREQYF. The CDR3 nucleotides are TGCGCCAGCAGTGCAACAGGGGGCCGCGAGCAGTACTTC.

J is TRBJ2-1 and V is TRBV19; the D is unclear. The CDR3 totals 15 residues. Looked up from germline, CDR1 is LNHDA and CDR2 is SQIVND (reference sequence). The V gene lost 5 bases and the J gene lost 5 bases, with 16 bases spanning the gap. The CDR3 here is CASSGDGRRNNEQFF. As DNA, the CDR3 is TGTGCCAGTAGTGGAGACGGACGTCGAAACAATGAGCAGTTCTTC.

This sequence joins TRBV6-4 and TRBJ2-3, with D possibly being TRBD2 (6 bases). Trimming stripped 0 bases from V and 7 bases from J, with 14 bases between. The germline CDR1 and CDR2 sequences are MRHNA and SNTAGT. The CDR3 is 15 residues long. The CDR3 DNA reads TGTGCCAGCAGTGACTCGGGCGGGGCCACTCATACGCAGTATTTT. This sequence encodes CASSDSGGATHTQYF.

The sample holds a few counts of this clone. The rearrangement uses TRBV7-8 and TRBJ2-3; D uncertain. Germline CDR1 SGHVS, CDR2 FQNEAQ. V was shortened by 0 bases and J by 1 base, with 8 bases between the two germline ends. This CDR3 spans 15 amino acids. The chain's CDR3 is CASSLAWRRTDTQYF. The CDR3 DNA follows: TGTGCCAGCAGCTTAGCGTGGCGGCGCACAGATACGCAGTATTTT.

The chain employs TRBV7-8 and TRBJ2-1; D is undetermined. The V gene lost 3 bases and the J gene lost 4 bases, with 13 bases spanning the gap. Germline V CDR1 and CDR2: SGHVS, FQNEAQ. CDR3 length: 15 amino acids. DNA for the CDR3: TGTGCCAGCAGCTTCAGGTCGATAGGTTACAATGAGCAGTTCTTC. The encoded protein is CASSFRSIGYNEQFF.

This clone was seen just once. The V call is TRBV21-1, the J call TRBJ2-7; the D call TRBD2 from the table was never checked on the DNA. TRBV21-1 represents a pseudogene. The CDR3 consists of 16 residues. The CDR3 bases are TGTGCCAGCAGCAAAGGTCCCGGGGGGCACCCCTACGAGCAGTACTTC. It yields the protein CASSKGPGGHPYEQYF.

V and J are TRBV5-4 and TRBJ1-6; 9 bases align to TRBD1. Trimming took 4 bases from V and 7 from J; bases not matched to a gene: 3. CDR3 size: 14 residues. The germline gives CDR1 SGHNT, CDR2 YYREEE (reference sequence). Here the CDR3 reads CASSRDRDNSPLHF. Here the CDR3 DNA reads TGTGCCAGCAGCCGGGACAGGGACAATTCACCCCTCCACTTT.

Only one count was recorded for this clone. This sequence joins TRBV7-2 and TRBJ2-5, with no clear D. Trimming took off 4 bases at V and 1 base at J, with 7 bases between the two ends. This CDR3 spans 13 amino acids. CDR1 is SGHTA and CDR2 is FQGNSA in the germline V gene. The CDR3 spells CASSSSFQETQYF. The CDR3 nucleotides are TGTGCCAGCAGCTCTTCATTCCAAGAGACCCAGTACTTC.

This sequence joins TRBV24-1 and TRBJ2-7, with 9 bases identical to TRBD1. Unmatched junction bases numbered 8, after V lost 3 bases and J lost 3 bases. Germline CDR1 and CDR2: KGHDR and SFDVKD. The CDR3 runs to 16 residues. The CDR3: CATSDRSGTGLYEQYF. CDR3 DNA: TGTGCCACCAGTGATAGATCCGGGACAGGGCTCTACGAGCAGTACTTC.

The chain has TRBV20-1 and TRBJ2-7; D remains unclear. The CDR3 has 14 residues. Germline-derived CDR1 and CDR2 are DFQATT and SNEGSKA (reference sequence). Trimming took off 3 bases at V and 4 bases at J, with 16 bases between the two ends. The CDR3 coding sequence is TGCAGTGCTAGTTGGGCAGGTGGTAGTTACGAGCAGTACTTC. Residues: CSASWAGGSYEQYF.

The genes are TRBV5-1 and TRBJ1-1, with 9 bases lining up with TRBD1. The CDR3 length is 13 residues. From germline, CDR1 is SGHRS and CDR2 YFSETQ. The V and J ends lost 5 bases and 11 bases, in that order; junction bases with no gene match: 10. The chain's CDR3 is CASRRLQQGAAFF. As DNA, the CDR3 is TGCGCCAGCAGACGCCTACAACAGGGGGCGGCTTTCTTT.

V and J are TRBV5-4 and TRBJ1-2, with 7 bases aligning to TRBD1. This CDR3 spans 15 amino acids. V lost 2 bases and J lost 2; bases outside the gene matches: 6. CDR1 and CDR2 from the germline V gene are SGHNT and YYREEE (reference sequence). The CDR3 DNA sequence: TGTGCCAGCAGCTTTGACAGGGTAGGAAACTATGGCTACACCTTC. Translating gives CASSFDRVGNYGYTF.

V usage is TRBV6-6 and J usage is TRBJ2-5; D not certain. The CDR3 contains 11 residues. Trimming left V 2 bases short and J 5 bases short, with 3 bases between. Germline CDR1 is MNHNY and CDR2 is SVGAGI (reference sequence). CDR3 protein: CASSYGETQYF. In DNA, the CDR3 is TGTGCCAGCAGTTACGGGGAGACCCAGTACTTC.

The CDR3 region is CASSLGPIGTGLAGELFF. The CDR3 nucleotides are TGCGCCAGCAGCTTGGGCCCAATCGGGACAGGGCTGGCCGGGGAGCTGTTTTTT. The chain combines TRBV5-1 with TRBJ2-2, with 9 bases identical to TRBD1. Germline CDR1 SGHRS, CDR2 YFSETQ. The CDR3 has 18 amino acids. With V trimmed by 0 bases and J by 6 bases, 12 bases remained unmatched.

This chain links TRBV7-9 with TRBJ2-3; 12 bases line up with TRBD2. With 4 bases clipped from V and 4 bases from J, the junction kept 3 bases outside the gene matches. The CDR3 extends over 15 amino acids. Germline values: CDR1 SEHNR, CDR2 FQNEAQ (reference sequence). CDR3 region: CASSSLAGGADTQYF. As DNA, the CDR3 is TGTGCCAGCAGCTCACTAGCGGGAGGAGCAGATACGCAGTATTTT.

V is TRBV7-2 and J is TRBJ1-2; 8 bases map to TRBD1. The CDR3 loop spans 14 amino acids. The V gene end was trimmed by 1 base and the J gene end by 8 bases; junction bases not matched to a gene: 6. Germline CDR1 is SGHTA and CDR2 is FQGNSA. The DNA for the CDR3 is TGTGCCAGCAGCTTAGGGGGACAGGCCGGGGGCTACACCTTC. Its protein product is CASSLGGQAGGYTF.

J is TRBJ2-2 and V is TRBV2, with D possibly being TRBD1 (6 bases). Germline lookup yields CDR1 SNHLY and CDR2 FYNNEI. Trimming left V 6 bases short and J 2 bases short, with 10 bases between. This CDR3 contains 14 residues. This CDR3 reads CASSRGTNTGELFF. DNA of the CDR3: TGTGCCAGCAGCAGGGGAACTAACACCGGGGAGCTGTTTTTT. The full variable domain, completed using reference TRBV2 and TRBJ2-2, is EPEVTQTPSHQVTQMGQEVILRCVPISNHLYFYWYRQILGQKVEFLVSFYNNEISEKSEIFDDQFSVERPDGSNFTLKIRSTKLEDSAMYFCASSRGTNTGELFFGEGSRLTVL.

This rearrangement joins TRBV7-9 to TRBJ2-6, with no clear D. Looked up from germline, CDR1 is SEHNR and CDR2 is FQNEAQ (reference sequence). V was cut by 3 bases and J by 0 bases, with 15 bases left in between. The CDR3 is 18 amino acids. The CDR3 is CASSFPFAVNSGANVLTF. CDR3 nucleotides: TGTGCCAGCAGCTTTCCGTTTGCGGTAAACTCTGGGGCCAACGTCCTGACTTTC. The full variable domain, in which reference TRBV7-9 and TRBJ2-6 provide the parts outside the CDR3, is DTGVSQNPRHKITKRGQNVTFRCDPISEHNRLYWYRQTLGQGPEFLTYFQNEAQLEKSRLLSDRFSAERPKGSFSTLEIQRTEQGDSAMYLCASSFPFAVNSGANVLTFGAGSRLTVL.

The CDR3 sequence is CASSSRAGQLPSYEQYF. In DNA, the CDR3 is TGTGCCAGCAGCTCCCGTGCTGGACAGCTACCCTCCTACGAGCAGTACTTC. The chain combines TRBV7-4 with TRBJ2-7, with D tentatively TRBD1 (6 bases). The CDR3 is 17 residues long. From germline, CDR1 is SGHVT and CDR2 SQSDAQ. V was trimmed by 4 bases and J by 0 bases, leaving 19 bases between them.

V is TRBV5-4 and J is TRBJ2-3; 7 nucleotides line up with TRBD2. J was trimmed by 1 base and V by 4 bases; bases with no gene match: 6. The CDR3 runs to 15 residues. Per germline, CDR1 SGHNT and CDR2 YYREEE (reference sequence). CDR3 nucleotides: TGTGCCAGCAGCAGGGCGGCGGGAGGCACAGATACGCAGTATTTT. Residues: CASSRAAGGTDTQYF.